The rows below give T cell receptor beta chains drawn from one sample of a study of regulatory T cells in long-lasting Graves disease. TCRdb analysed the multiplex PCR reads with MiXCR anew, one entry per CDR3 protein. The repertoire holds approximately 440,000 distinct CDR3 sequences, about a quarter seen once, with roughly 28% in the top ten. The starting material was peripheral blood mononuclear cells (PBMCs), obtained when the disease was refractory, from a patient treated with antithyroid drugs. The origin of the receptors is a female donor with Graves disease. Both conserved end residues are part of each CDR3. D genes are given only for firm matches. Only some rows state a clone size, as once, few, many or a class for expanded clones.

TRBD1	TRBV29-1	few	TRBJ1-1	TGCAGCGTCTACAGGGGCGAGGGGAACACTGAAGCTTTCTTT	CSVYRGEGNTEAFF
NA	TRBV7-2	once	TRBJ1-3	TGTGCCAGCAGCTTAGGTTCAGCTGGAAACACCATATATTTT	CASSLGSAGNTIYF
NA	TRBV12-3/TRBV12-4	few	TRBJ1-6	TGTGCCAGCAGTCCGGATGACGGACGATCCGCATCATCACCCCTCCACTTT	CASSPDDGRSASSPLHF
NA	TRBV12-3/TRBV12-4	few	TRBJ1-1	TGTGCCAGCAGCGTTGGATCTATGAACACTGAAGCTTTCTTT	CASSVGSMNTEAFF
NA	TRBV7-2	many	TRBJ2-7	TGTGCCAGCAGCCGGGATACAGCGACGTACGAGCAGTACTTC	CASSRDTATYEQYF
TRBD2	TRBV6-1	many	TRBJ2-5	TGTGCCAGCAGTGTTTCTAGCGGGGATCAAGAGACCCAGTACTTC	CASSVSSGDQETQYF
TRBD1	TRBV5-5	few	TRBJ2-7	TGTGCCAGCAGCTTCCATACTCCCGGGACAGGGGGTGGCGAGCAGTACTTC	CASSFHTPGTGGGEQYF
TRBD1	TRBV6-2/TRBV6-3	many	TRBJ1-2	TGTGCCAGCAGTAGGACAGGGGATCGGGGCTACACCTTC	CASSRTGDRGYTF
NA	TRBV15	NA	TRBJ2-2	TGTGCCACCAGCAGAGTAGACACCGGGGAGCTGTTTTTT	CATSRVDTGELFF
NA	TRBV28	many	TRBJ2-2	TGTGCCAGCAGTTTCAGGGGAACCGGGGAGCTGTTTTTT	CASSFRGTGELFF